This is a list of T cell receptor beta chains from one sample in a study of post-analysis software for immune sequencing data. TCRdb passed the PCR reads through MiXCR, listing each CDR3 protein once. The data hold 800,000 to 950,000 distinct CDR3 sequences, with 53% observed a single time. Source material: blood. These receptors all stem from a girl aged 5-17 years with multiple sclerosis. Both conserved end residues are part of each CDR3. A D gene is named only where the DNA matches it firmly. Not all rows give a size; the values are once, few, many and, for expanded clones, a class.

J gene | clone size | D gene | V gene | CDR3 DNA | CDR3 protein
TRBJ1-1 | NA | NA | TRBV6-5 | TGTGCCAGCAGTCCCCTCGGGACCGATAACACTGAAGCTTTCTTT | CASSPLGTDNTEAFF
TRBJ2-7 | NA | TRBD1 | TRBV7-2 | TGTGCCAGCAGCCGTCCACGGACAGGGGAATTCGAGCAGTACTTC | CASSRPRTGEFEQYF
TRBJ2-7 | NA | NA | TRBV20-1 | TGCAGTGCTCCCCTACGGACAAACTCCTACGAGCAGTACTTC | CSAPLRTNSYEQYF
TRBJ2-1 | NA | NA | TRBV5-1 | TGCGCCAGCAGCTTATTTCTGATGACAGGAGACCACACTGAGCAGTTCTTC | CASSLFLMTGDHTEQFF
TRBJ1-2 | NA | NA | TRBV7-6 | TGTGCCAGCAGCTTCAATTCAGGGTCCGGCTACACCTTC | CASSFNSGSGYTF
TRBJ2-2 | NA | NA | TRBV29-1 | TGCAGCGTTGATACAGCCAACACCGGGGAGCTGTTTTTT | CSVDTANTGELFF
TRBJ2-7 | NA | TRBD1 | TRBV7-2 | TGTGCCAGCAGCATCGACAGGGGCGCCTACGAGCAGTACTTC | CASSIDRGAYEQYF
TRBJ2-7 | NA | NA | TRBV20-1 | TGCAGTGCTGGGAGAGGGGCGGGGTTCTACGAGCAGTACTTC | CSAGRGAGFYEQYF
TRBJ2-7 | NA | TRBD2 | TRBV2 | TGTGCCAGCAGCAGTGGTAGCGGGAGGGTATACGGGCAGTACTTC | CASSSGSGRVYGQYF
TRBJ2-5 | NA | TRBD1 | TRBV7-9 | TGTGCCAGCAGCCTATTACCGGGACAGGGGGCCCAAGAGACCCAGTACTTC | CASSLLPGQGAQETQYF
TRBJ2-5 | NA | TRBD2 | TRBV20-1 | TGCAGTGCAAGTGGACTAGCGGGGCAAGAGACCCAGTACTTC | CSASGLAGQETQYF
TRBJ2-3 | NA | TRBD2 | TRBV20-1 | TGCAGTGCTAGCCAGCGGGGGCGTACAGATACGCAGTATTTT | CSASQRGRTDTQYF
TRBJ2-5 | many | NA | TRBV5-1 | TGTGCCAGCAGCTTAGCAGGGAGGGAGACCCAGTACTTC | CASSLAGRETQYF
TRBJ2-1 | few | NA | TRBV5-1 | TGTGCTAGCAGCTTAGAGGGTGGGAATGAGCAGTTCTTC | CASSLEGGNEQFF
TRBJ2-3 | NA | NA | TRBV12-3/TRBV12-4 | TGTGCCAGCAGTCCGAGCGATTCAGATACGCAGTATTTT | CASSPSDSDTQYF
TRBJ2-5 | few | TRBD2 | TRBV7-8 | TGTGCCAGCAGCGGGGATAGCGGGGGTGAGACCCAGTACTTC | CASSGDSGGETQYF
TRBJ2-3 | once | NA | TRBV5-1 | TGCGCCAGCAGCGGGGACGGCAGCACAGATACGCAGTATTTT | CASSGDGSTDTQYF
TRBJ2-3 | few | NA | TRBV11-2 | TGTGCCAGCAGCCCTTCTAGGCGGTACGAGCCAGATACGCAGTATTTT | CASSPSRRYEPDTQYF
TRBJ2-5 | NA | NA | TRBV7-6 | TGTGCCAGCAGCTCCCTCAGGGTTGAGCAGTACTTC | CASSSLRVEQYF
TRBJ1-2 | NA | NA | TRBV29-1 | TGCAGCGTTTTACAGGGAAGGGTTGGCTACACCTTC | CSVLQGRVGYTF
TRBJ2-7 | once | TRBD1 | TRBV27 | TGTGCCAGTGGGACAGGACATACCTACGAGCAGTACTTC | CASGTGHTYEQYF
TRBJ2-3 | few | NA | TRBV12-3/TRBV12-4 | TGTGCCAGCAGTTTTACCTACCGGGATACGCAGTATTTT | CASSFTYRDTQYF
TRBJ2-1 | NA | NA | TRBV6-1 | TGTGCCAGCATTTTTCGACTAAACAATGAGCAGTTCTTC | CASIFRLNNEQFF
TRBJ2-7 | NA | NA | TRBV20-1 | TGCAGTGCTGGAGGACGGGCAACAAGGGACCAGTACTTC | CSAGGRATRDQYF
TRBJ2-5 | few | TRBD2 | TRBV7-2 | TGTGCCAGCAGCTTAGATCTGCGCGGGGGGGAAGAGACCCAGTACTTC | CASSLDLRGGEETQYF
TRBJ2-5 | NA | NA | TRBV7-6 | TGTGCCAGCAGCTTAGTTGCGGCCAGCGGGGAGACCCAGTACTTC | CASSLVAASGETQYF
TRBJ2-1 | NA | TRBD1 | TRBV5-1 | TGCGCCAGCAGCTTGGGCGGACAGGGGGCGAATGAGCAGTTCTTC | CASSLGGQGANEQFF
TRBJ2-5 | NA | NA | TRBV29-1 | TGCAGCGTGGACGGCCAGGAAGAGGCTCGGTACTTC | CSVDGQEEARYF
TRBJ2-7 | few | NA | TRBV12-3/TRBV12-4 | TGTGCCAGCAGTTTCTGGGCGATGGGCCGACGCTACGAGCAGTACTTC | CASSFWAMGRRYEQYF
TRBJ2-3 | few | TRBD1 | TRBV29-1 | TGCAGCGTGGAGACAGGGCGTAGCACAGATACGCAGTATTTT | CSVETGRSTDTQYF
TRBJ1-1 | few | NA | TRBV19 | TGTGCCAGTAGTATCTGGAGGAGCAATGAAGCTTTCTTT | CASSIWRSNEAFF
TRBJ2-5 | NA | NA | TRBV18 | TGTGCCAGCTCACAACTCCGAGTGTCCGCGAAAGAGACCCAGTACTTC | CASSQLRVSAKETQYF
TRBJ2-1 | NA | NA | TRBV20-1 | TGCAGTGCTAGCGATGGAGGAGCAGGACATGAGCAGTTCTTC | CSASDGGAGHEQFF
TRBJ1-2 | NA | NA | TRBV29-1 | TGCAGCGTTGTGGGTCGGCAGGGCATCCTCTCTGGCTACACCTTC | CSVVGRQGILSGYTF
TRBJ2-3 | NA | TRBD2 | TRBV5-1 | TGCGCCAGCAGAATAGCGGGAAGCACAGATACGCAGTATTTT | CASRIAGSTDTQYF
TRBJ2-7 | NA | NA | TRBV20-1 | TGCAGTGCTAGAGATGCTAGCGTTGGCCCCTACGAGCAGTACTTC | CSARDASVGPYEQYF
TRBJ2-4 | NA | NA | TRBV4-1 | TGCGCCAGCAGCCAAGCTGTGGACATTCAGTACTTC | CASSQAVDIQYF
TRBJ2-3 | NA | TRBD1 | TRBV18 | TGTGCCAGCTCACCGTGGACAGGGGGAGATACGCAGTATTTT | CASSPWTGGDTQYF
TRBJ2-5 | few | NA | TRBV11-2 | TGTGCCAGCAGCTTAGGGGCCCCAAGGAGGGAGACCCAGTACTTC | CASSLGAPRRETQYF
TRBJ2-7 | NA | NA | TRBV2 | TGTGCCAGCATAGACGGGGCCCGCTCCTACGAGCAGTACTTC | CASIDGARSYEQYF
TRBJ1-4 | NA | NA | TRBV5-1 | TGCGCCAGCCGGGCAGACGCCCGTTCCGGAAAACTGTTTTTT | CASRADARSGKLFF
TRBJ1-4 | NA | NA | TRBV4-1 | TGCGCCAGCAGCCAAGATCTAGACGGGGGGATAGGTGAAAAACTGTTTTTT | CASSQDLDGGIGEKLFF
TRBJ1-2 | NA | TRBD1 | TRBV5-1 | TGCGCCAGCAGCTTGGCAGGGACAGCCGCCCCTAACTATGGCTACACCTTC | CASSLAGTAAPNYGYTF
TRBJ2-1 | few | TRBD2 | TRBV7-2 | TGTGCCAGCAGCCGGACTAGCGGGAGGAATGAGCAGTTCTTC | CASSRTSGRNEQFF
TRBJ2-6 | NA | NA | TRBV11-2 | TGTGCCGGCAGCTCAAGGGGACAGGCCAACGTCCTGACTTTC | CAGSSRGQANVLTF
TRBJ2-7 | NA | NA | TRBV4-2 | TGTGCCAGCAGCCAAGAAGTGGGGGACTTGTCCTACGAGCAGTACTTC | CASSQEVGDLSYEQYF
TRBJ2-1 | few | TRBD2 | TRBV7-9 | TGTGCCAGCAGCTCCGGGACTAGCGGGGTATACAATGAGCAGTTCTTC | CASSSGTSGVYNEQFF
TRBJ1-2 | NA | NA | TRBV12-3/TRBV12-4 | TGTGCCAGCTCCCAAAGAGGGGAGTTCTTATATGGCTACACCTTC | CASSQRGEFLYGYTF
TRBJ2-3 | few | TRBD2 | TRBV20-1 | TGCAGTGAACGAGCGGGGTTTAGCACAGATACGCAGTATTTT | CSERAGFSTDTQYF
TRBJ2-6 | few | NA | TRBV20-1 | TGCAGTGCTAGAGATCTATCGGCTGGGGCCAACGTCCTGACTTTC | CSARDLSAGANVLTF